This T cell receptor beta chain originates from a study of shared clonotypes between healthy human individuals. Deep-level settings were used for running the assay. Assay: immunoSEQ multiplex PCR; the TCRdb copy retains only in-frame clones and omits some. The data hold approximately 2.5 million clones, with about 92% observed a single time. CDR3 length: 14 residues. J was trimmed by 6 bases and V by 5 bases; bases with no gene match: 6. CDR1 is SGHNT, CDR2 YENEEA, per germline. The chain uses TRBV11-3 and TRBJ1-1, with 10 bases matching TRBD1. This TCR was sampled from a man aged 18 to 29 in good health. Source material: naive CD4+ T cells sorted from blood. The subset is: CD45RA+ positively selected. Here the CDR3 reads CASSRNGQGAEAFF. CDR3 bases: TGTGCCAGCAGCCGAAATGGACAGGGGGCTGAAGCTTTCTTT.